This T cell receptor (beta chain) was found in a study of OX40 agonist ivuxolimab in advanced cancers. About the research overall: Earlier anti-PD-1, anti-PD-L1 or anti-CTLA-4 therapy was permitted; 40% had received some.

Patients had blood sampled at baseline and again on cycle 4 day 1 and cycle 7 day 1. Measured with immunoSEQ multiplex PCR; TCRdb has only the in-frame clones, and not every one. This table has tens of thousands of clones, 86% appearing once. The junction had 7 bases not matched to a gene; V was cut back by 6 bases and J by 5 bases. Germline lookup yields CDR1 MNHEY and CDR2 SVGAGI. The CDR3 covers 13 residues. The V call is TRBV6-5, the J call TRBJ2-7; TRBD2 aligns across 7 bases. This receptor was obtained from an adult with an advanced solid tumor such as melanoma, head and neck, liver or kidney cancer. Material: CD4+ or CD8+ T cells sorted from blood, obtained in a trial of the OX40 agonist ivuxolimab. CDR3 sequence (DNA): TGTGCCAGCAGCCGGTTGGGGGGGGACGAGCAGTACTTC. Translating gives CASSRLGGDEQYF.